This TCR beta chain was obtained from a study of PD-1 blockade in classical Hodgkin lymphoma. Study-wide results and limits: Reports indicated that newly diagnosed patients had lower baseline TCR diversity than healthy donors did.

The time point denotes: newly diagnosed, previously untreated cHL patient sample. Magnetic negative selection purified CD4+ T cells from thawed PBMCs. Generated by immunoSEQ multiplex PCR, the TCRdb table keeps only in-frame clones and is missing some. The sample includes roughly 23,000 clones, 90% of them seen just once. Concerning this clone: Its antigen is unknown.

V was shortened by 0 bases and J by 6 bases, with 14 bases between the two germline ends. CDR3 length equals 15 residues. Germline V gene data show CDR1 as LGHNT and CDR2 as FRNRAP. The clonotype originates from a human donor with classical Hodgkin lymphoma. The chain joins TRBV12-5 to TRBJ1-1, with D unresolved. The sequenced sample consisted of CD4+ T cells from blood. In DNA form, the CDR3 reads TGTGCTAGTGGTTTGGTCGTAAGGGCGGCGGCTGAAGCTTTCTTT. As protein: CASGLVVRAAAEAFF.